What follows is one T cell receptor beta chain and its context. Its antigen is currently unknown. The entry originates in a study of T cell responses to AZD1222 COVID-19 vaccine. CDR3 length: 18 amino acids. CDR1 is SGDLS and CDR2 is YYNGEE in the germline V gene. Germline trimming cut 0 bases from V and 2 bases from J; bases unmatched to any gene: 6. The assay was immunoSEQ multiplex PCR, and TCRdb's table has in-frame clones only and misses some. The sample comprises about 130,000 clones, 89% of which are singletons, and 4.2% rests with the top ten. Study-wide results and limits: Spike-specific TCR repertoires showed rising breadth and depth after two AZD1222 doses.

The TCR comes from an adult in good health. This chain uses TRBV9 with TRBJ2-6; TRBD1 agrees at 9 bases. The sequenced sample was peripheral blood, obtained on day 0 of AZD1222 vaccination. For the CDR3, the DNA is TGTGCCAGCAGCGTAGCGACAGGGGGTCATACTGGGGCCAACGTCCTGACTTTC. Protein: CASSVATGGHTGANVLTF.